Each of the 3 T cell receptor beta chains below was sequenced from the same sample in a study of monozygotic twins with inflammatory bowel disease. Using the 5' RACE reads, TCRdb records one entry per CDR3 protein without DNA. The table for this sample gives some 150,000 distinct CDR3 sequences. Sequencing used blood. The receptors were sampled from a human donor with ulcerative colitis or Crohn's disease, or a healthy co-twin of an affected twin (not recorded which).

This sequence joins TRBV6-1 and TRBJ2-2; the D call of TRBD2 rests on TCRdb alone, since no DNA is present to check it. CDR3 length equals 15 residues. The germline V gene has CDR1 MNHNS and CDR2 SASEGT. CDR3 sequence: CASRLAGGNTGELFF.

The chain is built from TRBV6-6 and TRBJ2-3; TCRdb selects TRBD1, and the lack of DNA leaves this call unchecked. The CDR3 has 14 amino acids. Germline CDR1 and CDR2: MNHNY and SVGAGI (reference sequence). This CDR3 is CASSLTGGRDTQYF.

This chain uses TRBV19 with TRBJ2-5; TCRdb's D call of TRBD2 is untestable without DNA. This CDR3 is built from 15 residues. Germline loops: CDR1 LNHDA, CDR2 SQIVND (reference sequence). CDR3 amino acids: CASSPRLAGQETQYF.